The 21 T cell receptor beta chains listed next were all sequenced from one sample in a study of response to subunit inactivated influenza vaccine. From the RT-PCR reads, TCRdb called clonotypes with MiXCR, one entry per CDR3 protein. In the table there are about 800,000 distinct CDR3 sequences, approximately 21% of which are singletons. Here the sequenced sample was PBMCs from blood, taken 5 to 6 days after vaccination. Receptors originate from a man aged 45 to 65 who received an inactivated influenza vaccine.

This clonotype was counted only a few times. V and J are TRBV20-1 and TRBJ2-4; TRBD1 might be the D (6 bases). The CDR3 contains 14 residues. V gave up 4 bases and J gave up 2 bases, with 12 bases separating them. Germline CDR1 is DFQATT and CDR2 is SNEGSKA (reference sequence). CDR3 sequence reads: CSANPGATKNIQYF. For the CDR3, the DNA is TGCAGTGCTAACCCAGGGGCAACCAAAAACATTCAGTACTTC.

This clonotype turned up a few times. This CDR3 is CAISSQGGENYGYTF. The CDR3, as DNA: TGTGCCATCAGTTCCCAGGGGGGTGAGAACTATGGCTACACCTTC. The chain combines TRBV10-3 with TRBJ1-2; TRBD1 matches 7 bases. The CDR3 is made up of 15 amino acids. Germline V gives CDR1 ENHRY, CDR2 SYGVKD. V dropped 5 bases and J dropped 2; count of bases not matched to a gene: 8.

This chain connects TRBV20-1 to TRBJ2-1; maybe TRBD2 (5 bases). Germline CDR1 is DFQATT and CDR2 is SNEGSKA (reference sequence). This CDR3 is 15 amino acids long. V lost 3 bases to trimming and J lost 2 bases, with 14 bases between them. The chain's CDR3 is CSARDSGETYNEQFF. The CDR3 bases are TGCAGTGCTAGGGACTCCGGGGAGACCTACAATGAGCAGTTCTTC.

The V gene is TRBV4-3, the J gene TRBJ2-7; D is undetermined. Germline V lookup: CDR1 LGHNA, CDR2 YSLEER. The length of the CDR3 is 9 residues. Between the trimmed V and J ends, which lost 11 bases and 5 bases, there was a span of 7 bases. CDR3 protein: CAPAHEQYF. The CDR3, as DNA: TGCGCCCCGGCCCACGAGCAGTACTTC.

The chain employs TRBV20-1 and TRBJ2-3; 9 bases fit TRBD1. CDR1 and CDR2 (germline): DFQATT, SNEGSKA (reference sequence). V shed 5 bases and J 1 base; nucleotides not matched to a gene: 10. The length of the CDR3 is 16 residues. Here the CDR3 reads CSAHRGPSGRTDTQYF. The CDR3 nucleotides are TGCAGTGCTCACAGGGGGCCCAGCGGGCGCACAGATACGCAGTATTTT.

This chain links TRBV20-1 with TRBJ2-1; the D gene is possibly TRBD2 (5 bases). Trimming cost V 8 bases and J 9 bases, with 14 bases left between them. Germline V lookup: CDR1 DFQATT, CDR2 SNEGSKA (reference sequence). This CDR3 comprises 11 residues. The CDR3 loop reads CSPREGGEQFF. In nucleotides, the CDR3 is TGCAGTCCACGAGAGGGCGGTGAGCAGTTCTTC.

In this sample, this clonotype turned up a few times. The chain joins TRBV28 to TRBJ2-5; 8 bases agree with TRBD1. Germline V gene data show CDR1 as MDHEN and CDR2 as SYDVKM. The CDR3 is 16 amino acids. The ends lost 2 bases at V and 0 bases at J; junction bases unmatched: 5. The CDR3 loop reads CASSLAGGAYQETQYF. Written as DNA, the CDR3 is TGTGCCAGCAGTTTAGCAGGGGGCGCGTACCAAGAGACCCAGTACTTC. Complete variable domain (other parts from reference TRBV28 and TRBJ2-5): DVKVTQSSRYLVKRTGEKVFLECVQDMDHENMFWYRQDPGLGLRLIYFSYDVKMKEKGDIPEGYSVSREKKERFSLILESASTNQTSMYLCASSLAGGAYQETQYFGPGTRLLVL.

This clonotype was recorded a few times. This chain uses TRBV15 with TRBJ2-1; the D gene is possibly TRBD2 (5 bases). The V gene lost 5 bases and the J gene lost 5 bases, with 10 bases spanning the gap. Germline values: CDR1 LNHNV, CDR2 YYDKDF (reference sequence). The CDR3 sequence is 13 residues long. CDR3 DNA sequence: TGTGCCACCAGCCTGGACTCTAACAATGAGCAGTTCTTC. It encodes CATSLDSNNEQFF.

The chain couples TRBV5-5 to TRBJ1-5; D is uncertain. CDR3 size: 14 residues. CDR1 is SGHKS and CDR2 is YYEKEE in the germline V gene (reference sequence). V gave up 7 bases and J gave up 4 bases, with 15 bases separating them. The CDR3 loop reads CASASGYGNQPQHF. The CDR3 bases are TGTGCCAGCGCCTCGGGTTATGGGAATCAGCCCCAGCATTTT. The entire variable domain, with the rest obtained from reference TRBV5-5 and TRBJ1-5, is as follows: DAGVTQSPTHLIKTRGQQVTLRCSPISGHKSVSWYQQVLGQGPQFIFQYYEKEERGRGNFPDRFSARQFPNYSSELNVNALLLGDSALYLCASASGYGNQPQHFGDGTRLSIL.

The table lists this clonotype with many counts. The V and J genes are TRBV5-1 and TRBJ2-7; tentatively, D is TRBD2 (6 bases). CDR3 length: 15 residues. Looked up from germline, CDR1 is SGHRS and CDR2 is YFSETQ. V lost 1 base to trimming and J lost 5 bases, with 16 bases between them. CDR3 region: CASSLNRGSQDEQYF. The CDR3 coding sequence is TGCGCCAGCAGCTTGAATCGGGGGAGTCAGGACGAGCAGTACTTC.

The gene calls are TRBV11-2 and TRBJ2-5, with a weak D call TRBD1 (5 bases). The V end was cut by 1 base, the J end by 2 bases, with 11 bases between. The CDR3 is made up of 15 amino acids. Germline loops: CDR1 SGHAT, CDR2 FQNNGV. The chain's CDR3 is CASSLGGRWQETQYF. The CDR3 DNA follows: TGTGCCAGCAGCTTAGGGGGCAGGTGGCAAGAGACCCAGTACTTC.

This clonotype was seen a few times. The V and J genes are TRBV19 and TRBJ2-7; 10 bases align to TRBD2. The germline CDR1 and CDR2 sequences are LNHDA and SQIVND (reference sequence). The junction had 4 bases not matched to a gene; V was cut back by 2 bases and J by 3 bases. This CDR3 spans 15 amino acids. The CDR3 DNA is TGTGCCAGTAGTATACTAGCGGGAGCATTCTACGAGCAGTACTTC. Amino acids: CASSILAGAFYEQYF. The full variable domain, completed using reference TRBV19 and TRBJ2-7, is DGGITQSPKYLFRKEGQNVTLSCEQNLNHDAMYWYRQDPGQGLRLIYYSQIVNDFQKGDIAEGYSVSREKKESFPLTVTSAQKNPTAFYLCASSILAGAFYEQYFGPGTRLTVT.

This chain connects TRBV4-2 to TRBJ2-2; D is undetermined. V dropped 0 bases and J dropped 2 bases, with 4 bases sitting between them. The germline V gene encodes CDR1 LGHNA and CDR2 YNFKEQ. This CDR3 is 14 amino acids long. The CDR3 is CASSQEYNTGELFF. CDR3 nucleotides: TGTGCCAGCAGCCAAGAATACAACACCGGGGAGCTGTTTTTT.

This clonotype was detected only a few times. The genes are TRBV9 and TRBJ2-3, with D perhaps matching TRBD2 (6 bases). Germline V gene sequence: CDR1 SGDLS, CDR2 YYNGEE. The CDR3 is 14 amino acids. Trimming left V 4 bases short and J 6 bases short, with 15 bases between. The CDR3 spells CASSKAGSGDTQYF. The CDR3 DNA reads TGTGCCAGCAGCAAGGCGGGATCGGGGGATACGCAGTATTTT. The variable domain in full, with the rest retrieved from reference TRBV9 and TRBJ2-3, is DSGVTQTPKHLITATGQRVTLRCSPRSGDLSVYWYQQSLDQGLQFLIQYYNGEERAKGNILERFSAQQFPDLHSELNLSSLELGDSALYFCASSKAGSGDTQYFGPGTRLTVL.

The genes are TRBV21-1 and TRBJ2-3; the DNA was not compared with TRBD2, the D call given in the table. TRBV21-1 is shown as a pseudogene. The CDR3 is 18 residues long. The CDR3 nucleotides read TGTGCCAGCAGCAAAGTAGGTTATAGCGGGAGGGTCACAGATACGCAGTATTTT. Protein: CASSKVGYSGRVTDTQYF.

This clonotype was counted ten times or more. The chain joins TRBV7-2 to TRBJ2-1; 12 bases are shared with TRBD2. CDR1 is SGHTA, CDR2 FQGNSA, per germline. V was clipped by 7 bases and J by 6 bases; unmatched bases: 7. This CDR3 is 15 amino acids long. The CDR3: CASTSGLAGINEQFF. The DNA of the CDR3 is TGTGCCAGCACCAGCGGACTAGCGGGAATCAATGAGCAGTTCTTC.

V and J are TRBV6-5 and TRBJ1-2; TRBD1 matches 11 bases. The V gene's germline CDR1 is MNHEY and CDR2 SVGAGI. V was clipped by 2 bases and J by 4 bases; unmatched bases: 6. This CDR3 has 16 amino acids. The CDR3 loop is CASSYGTGGNGYGYTF. The CDR3 region has the DNA TGTGCCAGCAGTTACGGGACAGGGGGTAACGGCTATGGCTACACCTTC.

This clonotype appeared a single time. The V call is TRBV6-2 or TRBV6-3, the J call TRBJ2-2, with TRBD2 matching over 13 bases. The germline gives CDR1 MNHEY, CDR2 SVGEGT. Trimming at V came to 6 bases and at J to 4 bases, leaving 5 bases not matched to a gene. The CDR3 length is 16 residues. The CDR3 DNA is TGTGCCAGCAGACGGACTAGCGGGAGTGGCACCGGGGAGCTGTTTTTT. Protein: CASRRTSGSGTGELFF.

The gene calls are TRBV7-9 and TRBJ1-1, with D possibly being TRBD1 (5 bases). The CDR3 has 13 amino acids. With 7 bases removed from V and 0 bases from J, the gap between germline ends came to 9 bases. CDR1 is SEHNR and CDR2 is FQNEAQ in the germline V gene (reference sequence). CDR3 protein: CASTTGVNTEAFF. CDR3 nucleotides: TGTGCCAGCACCACAGGAGTGAACACTGAAGCTTTCTTT.

This sequence joins TRBV5-1 and TRBJ2-3; D is undetermined. In germline, CDR1 is SGHRS, CDR2 YFSETQ. V was cut by 0 bases and J by 4 bases, with 9 bases left in between. The CDR3 runs 14 residues. The DNA for the CDR3 is TGCGCCAGCAGCTTGGAAAGGTCGGCAGATACGCAGTATTTT. It yields the protein CASSLERSADTQYF. Using reference TRBV5-1 and TRBJ2-3 for the parts outside the CDR3, the full variable domain is KAGVTQTPRYLIKTRGQQVTLSCSPISGHRSVSWYQQTPGQGLQFLFEYFSETQRNKGNFPGRFSGRQFSNSRSEMNVSTLELGDSALYLCASSLERSADTQYFGPGTRLTVL.

The V call is TRBV4-3, the J call TRBJ1-2; a possible D gene is TRBD1 (6 bases). The germline CDR1 and CDR2 sequences are LGHNA and YSLEER. The length of the CDR3 is 15 residues. Between the trimmed V and J ends, which lost 1 base and 3 bases, there was a span of 12 bases. In nucleotides, the CDR3 is TGCGCCAGCAGCCAAGTAGAGGGGGGCTACTATGGCTACACCTTC. It is translated as CASSQVEGGYYGYTF.